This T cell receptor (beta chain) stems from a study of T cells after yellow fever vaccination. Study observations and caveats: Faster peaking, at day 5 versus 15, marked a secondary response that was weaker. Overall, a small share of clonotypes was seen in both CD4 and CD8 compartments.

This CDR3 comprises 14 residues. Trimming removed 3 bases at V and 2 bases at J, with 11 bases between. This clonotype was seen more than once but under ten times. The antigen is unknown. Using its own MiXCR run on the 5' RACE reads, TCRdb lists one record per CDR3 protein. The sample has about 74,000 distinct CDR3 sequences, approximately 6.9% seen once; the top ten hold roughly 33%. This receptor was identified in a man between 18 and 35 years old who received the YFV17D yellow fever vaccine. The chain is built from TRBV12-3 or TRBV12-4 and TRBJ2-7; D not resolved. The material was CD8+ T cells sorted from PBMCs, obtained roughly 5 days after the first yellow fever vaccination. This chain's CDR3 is CASSFAGSPYEQYF. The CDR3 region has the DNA TGTGCCAGCAGTTTTGCAGGATCCCCCTACGAGCAGTACTTC.